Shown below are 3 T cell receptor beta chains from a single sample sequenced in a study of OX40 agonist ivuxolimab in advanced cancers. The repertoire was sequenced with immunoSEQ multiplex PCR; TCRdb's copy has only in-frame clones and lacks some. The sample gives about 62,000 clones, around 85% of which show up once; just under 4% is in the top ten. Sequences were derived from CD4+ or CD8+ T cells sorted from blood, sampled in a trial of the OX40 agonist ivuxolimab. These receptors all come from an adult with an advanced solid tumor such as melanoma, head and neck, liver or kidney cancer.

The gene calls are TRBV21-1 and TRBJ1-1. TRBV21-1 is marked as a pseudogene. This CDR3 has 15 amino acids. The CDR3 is CASSTRDLPNTEAFF. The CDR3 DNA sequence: TGTGCCAGCAGCACCAGGGACTTACCGAACACTGAAGCTTTCTTT.

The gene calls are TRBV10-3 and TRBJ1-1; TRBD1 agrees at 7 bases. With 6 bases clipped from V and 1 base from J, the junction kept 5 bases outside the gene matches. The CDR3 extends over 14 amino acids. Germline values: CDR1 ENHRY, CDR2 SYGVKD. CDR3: CAISPTGKNTEAFF. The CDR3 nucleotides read TGTGCCATCAGCCCGACAGGGAAGAACACTGAAGCTTTCTTT.

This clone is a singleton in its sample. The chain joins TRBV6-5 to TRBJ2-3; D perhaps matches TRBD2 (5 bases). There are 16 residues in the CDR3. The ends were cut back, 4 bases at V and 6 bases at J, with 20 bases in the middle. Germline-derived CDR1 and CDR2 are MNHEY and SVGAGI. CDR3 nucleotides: TGTGCCAGCAGTTTTTCCCTTGGGAGTCGGGTCGATACGCAGTATTTT. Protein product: CASSFSLGSRVDTQYF.